This T cell receptor beta chain was identified during a study of Tregs in tolerant kidney transplant recipients. Study-level findings and limits: Few patients were studied, so findings need validation in larger groups. Biological reproducibility was not directly addressed in this study.

Trimming pared 6 bases from V and 4 bases from J, leaving 10 bases between. Per germline, CDR1 SNHLY and CDR2 FYNNEI. The CDR3 is made up of 13 amino acids. With respect to this clone: Its target is not known. The read is 3 residues too short to cover the CDR3 end, so that end is filled in from the germline J gene.

TCRdb keeps only in-frame clones here, not all; method: immunoSEQ multiplex PCR. The sample table sets out 11,000 to 15,000 clones. The nonmyeloablative bone marrow transplants came from related graft donors, with transient mixed chimerism. CD4+CD25+CD127- Tregs, CD4+CD25- non-Tregs, CD4 and CD8 cells were sorted. This sequence joins TRBV2 and TRBJ2-1; possibly TRBD2 for D (6 bases). This clonotype originated in a human patient who received a combined kidney and bone marrow transplant. Some T cells may be graft donor cells. The sequenced sample was CD8+ T cells from blood (PBMCs), obtained 6 months after the transplant. Incomplete CDR3 DNA: TGTGCCAGCAGGGGGACTGTTTACAATGAG. It specifies CASRGTVYNE. The entire CDR3 protein is CASRGTVYNEQFF.